Listed here are 32 T cell receptor beta chains from one sample, sequenced in a study of T cell responses to AZD1222 COVID-19 vaccine. Data came from immunoSEQ multiplex PCR; TCRdb stores just in-frame clones and leaves some out. The profile covers over 100,000 clones, with roughly 90% appearing a single time and roughly 8.4% taken by the ten largest. The sample in question was peripheral blood, obtained on day 0 of AZD1222 vaccination. These receptors all come from an adult in good health.

The table lists this clone with a count of one. The chain combines TRBV5-6 with TRBJ1-2; 9 bases fit TRBD1. V was pared by 4 bases and J by 5 bases, with 15 bases of the junction left unmatched. The germline CDR1 and CDR2 sequences are SGHDT and YYEEEE. The CDR3 loop spans 17 amino acids. Here the CDR3 reads CASSPTSGQGSLYGYTF. In DNA form, the CDR3 reads TGTGCCAGCAGCCCGACCTCGGGACAGGGCTCACTATATGGCTACACCTTC.

V and J are TRBV6-5 and TRBJ2-1; D tentatively reads TRBD1 or TRBD2 (6 bases each). Trimming took off 8 bases at V and 5 bases at J, with 19 bases between the two ends. In germline, CDR1 is MNHEY, CDR2 SVGAGI. The CDR3 is 15 amino acids. CDR3 nucleotide sequence: TGTGCCAGCGGAGGGGAAGGGACACAGAACAATGAGCAGTTCTTC. This codes for CASGGEGTQNNEQFF.

The rearrangement joins TRBV5-1 to TRBJ2-5; 8 bases are a match to TRBD2. Germline CDR1 reads SGHRS; CDR2 reads YFSETQ. Trimming cost V 5 bases and J 4 bases; bases outside gene matches: 13. This CDR3 spans 16 amino acids. This chain's CDR3 is CASSPGLALGGETQYF. CDR3 in DNA: TGCGCCAGCAGTCCCGGACTAGCTCTAGGCGGAGAGACCCAGTACTTC.

The chain links TRBV19 to TRBJ2-1; TRBD2 matches 10 bases. CDR3 length: 14 amino acids. Unmatched junction bases numbered 7, after V lost 4 bases and J lost 10 bases. Germline lookup yields CDR1 LNHDA and CDR2 SQIVND (reference sequence). This CDR3 is CASSRAGGTGEQFF. CDR3 nucleotide sequence: TGTGCCAGTAGTAGAGCGGGAGGGACAGGAGAGCAGTTCTTC.

The chain recombines TRBV13 with TRBJ2-2, with D perhaps TRBD2 (5 bases). This CDR3 spans 17 amino acids. The V and J ends lost 7 bases and 2 bases respectively, with 20 bases between them. The germline V gene has CDR1 PRHDT and CDR2 FYEKMQ (reference sequence). Here the CDR3 DNA reads TGTGCCAGCACCTACCGATCGGACTCTTTTAACACCGGGGAGCTGTTTTTT. Protein: CASTYRSDSFNTGELFF.

The chain employs TRBV5-1 and TRBJ1-1; maybe TRBD1 (5 bases). Trimming removed 4 bases at V and 3 bases at J, with 16 bases between. This CDR3 has 15 amino acids. The germline V gene has CDR1 SGHRS and CDR2 YFSETQ. The CDR3 bases are TGCGCCAGCAGCCTCCAAGTTTTAGGGGACACTGAAGCTTTCTTT. Its translation: CASSLQVLGDTEAFF.

The V call is TRBV7-9, the J call TRBJ2-5, with D unresolved. Looked up from germline, CDR1 is SEHNR and CDR2 is FQNEAQ (reference sequence). The CDR3 is 12 residues long. V gave up 3 bases and J gave up 10 bases, with 12 bases separating them. Here the CDR3 reads CASSFPSSGQYF. Here the CDR3 DNA reads TGTGCCAGCAGCTTTCCTTCCTCAGGCCAGTACTTC.

This clone was picked up a small number of times. Here the CDR3 reads CASTKVGGTEAFF. The CDR3 DNA reads TGTGCCAGCACAAAAGTGGGGGGTACTGAAGCTTTCTTT. V is TRBV21-1 and J is TRBJ1-1. TRBV21-1 is a pseudogene segment. This CDR3 comprises 13 residues.

The chain joins TRBV5-4 to TRBJ1-3, with 8 bases identical to TRBD1. The CDR3 spans 16 residues. V lost 0 bases, J lost 4 bases, and 6 bases stayed unmatched. Germline CDR1 is SGHNT and CDR2 is YYREEE (reference sequence). The CDR3 spells CASSLDTQGAGNTIYF. CDR3 bases: TGTGCCAGCAGCTTGGACACCCAGGGGGCCGGAAACACCATATATTTT.

This chain links TRBV11-3 with TRBJ2-7, with D perhaps TRBD1 (6 bases). From germline, CDR1 is SGHNT and CDR2 YENEEA. With 0 bases removed from V and 2 bases from J, the gap between germline ends came to 11 bases. The CDR3 has 15 residues. CDR3 nucleotides: TGTGCCAGCAGCTTAGAGTCAGGGGCTACCTACGAGCAGTACTTC. This codes for CASSLESGATYEQYF. The entire variable domain, with the rest obtained from reference TRBV11-3 and TRBJ2-7, is as follows: EAGVVQSPRYKIIEKKQPVAFWCNPISGHNTLYWYLQNLGQGPELLIRYENEEAVDDSQLPKDRFSAERLKGVDSTLKIQPAELGDSAVYLCASSLESGATYEQYFGPGTRLTVT.

V usage is TRBV12-2 and J usage is TRBJ1-1; TRBD1 reflects the table's D call only, with no check against the DNA. TRBV12-2 is tagged as a pseudogene. The CDR3 is 15 amino acids. CDR3 coding DNA: TGTGCAAGTCGCCAGGTTGCGCACATGAACACTGAAGCTTTCTTT. It specifies CASRQVAHMNTEAFF.

CDR3 coding DNA: TGTGCCAGCAGCGCCCTACAACACACCTACAATGAGCAGTTCTTC. The encoded protein is CASSALQHTYNEQFF. The gene calls are TRBV9 and TRBJ2-1; the D is unclear. With 3 bases removed from V and 2 bases from J, the gap between germline ends came to 12 bases. This CDR3 region has 15 residues. The germline V gene encodes CDR1 SGDLS and CDR2 YYNGEE.

This clone turned up a few times. The chain uses TRBV2 and TRBJ2-7, with D perhaps TRBD1 (6 bases). The V gene lost 7 bases and the J gene lost 7 bases, with 20 bases spanning the gap. The CDR3 totals 14 residues. Germline V gene lookup returns CDR1 SNHLY and CDR2 FYNNEI. The DNA for the CDR3 is TGTGCCAGCAAGGGGTCAGGGGCGTATTGGGAGCAGTACTTC. It is translated as CASKGSGAYWEQYF.

The chain combines TRBV7-9 with TRBJ2-5, with TRBD1 matching 8 bases. The CDR3 consists of 14 residues. Trimming removed 4 bases from V and 4 bases from J; junction bases left unmatched: 5. Germline V gene lookup returns CDR1 SEHNR and CDR2 FQNEAQ (reference sequence). The CDR3 nucleotides read TGTGCCAGCAGCTGGGGAACAGGGGGAGAGACCCAGTACTTC. Its translation: CASSWGTGGETQYF. Full variable domain (outside the CDR3, taken from reference TRBV7-9 and TRBJ2-5): DTGVSQNPRHKITKRGQNVTFRCDPISEHNRLYWYRQTLGQGPEFLTYFQNEAQLEKSRLLSDRFSAERPKGSFSTLEIQRTEQGDSAMYLCASSWGTGGETQYFGPGTRLLVL.

This chain connects TRBV2 to TRBJ2-1; D may be TRBD1 (6 bases). Germline V CDR1 and CDR2: SNHLY, FYNNEI. Trimming cost V 5 bases and J 0 bases, with 11 bases left between them. The CDR3 loop spans 15 amino acids. CDR3 protein: CASSLTGSSYNEQFF. In nucleotides, the CDR3 is TGTGCCAGCAGTCTAACAGGGAGCTCCTACAATGAGCAGTTCTTC.

The chain employs TRBV5-4 and TRBJ2-3, with TRBD2 matching 11 bases. This CDR3 is built from 15 residues. CDR1 and CDR2 from the germline V gene are SGHNT and YYREEE (reference sequence). The junction had 3 bases not matched to a gene; V was cut back by 3 bases and J by 3 bases. The CDR3 nucleotides read TGTGCCAGCAGCTCGACTAGCGGGACGACAGATACGCAGTATTTT. Translated, it gives CASSSTSGTTDTQYF.

The chain carries TRBV25-1 and TRBJ1-3, with D unclear. Between the trimmed V and J ends, which lost 6 bases and 0 bases, there was a span of 9 bases. CDR3 length equals 14 residues. The germline V gene encodes CDR1 MGHDK and CDR2 SYGVNS. The CDR3 sequence is CASSDTSSGNTIYF. The DNA of the CDR3 is TGTGCCAGCAGCGACACAAGCTCTGGAAACACCATATATTTT. The variable domain in full, with the rest retrieved from reference TRBV25-1 and TRBJ1-3, is EADIYQTPRYLVIGTGKKITLECSQTMGHDKMYWYQQDPGMELHLIHYSYGVNSTEKGDLSSESTVSRIRTEHFPLTLESARPSHTSQYLCASSDTSSGNTIYFGEGSWLTVV.

V gene TRBV28 combines with J gene TRBJ2-5; possible D gene TRBD2, 6 bases. CDR1 and CDR2 from the germline V gene are MDHEN and SYDVKM. This CDR3 comprises 16 residues. V was clipped by 1 base and J by 5 bases, with 17 bases between them. The CDR3, as DNA: TGTGCCAGCAGTTTATTAACACAAGCGGGTGTTGAGACCCAGTACTTC. Amino acids: CASSLLTQAGVETQYF.

The CDR3: CASSLVQRDTEAFF. The CDR3 DNA follows: TGCGCCAGCAGCTTGGTTCAGAGAGACACTGAAGCTTTCTTT. This chain uses TRBV5-1 with TRBJ1-1; no clear D gene. Trimming removed 0 bases from V and 3 bases from J, with 9 bases in between. The germline V gene has CDR1 SGHRS and CDR2 YFSETQ. The CDR3 runs 14 residues.

V usage is TRBV28 and J usage is TRBJ1-5, with a possible D match to TRBD1 (5 bases). V shed 6 bases and J shed 6 bases, with 12 bases lying between them. The CDR3 totals 13 residues. Germline-derived CDR1 and CDR2 are MDHEN and SYDVKM. CDR3 DNA sequence: TGTGCCAGCAGAGCCCCGGGGGTTCAGCCCCAGCATTTT. Protein sequence: CASRAPGVQPQHF. Based on the CDR3 plus reference TRBV28 and TRBJ1-5, the full variable domain is DVKVTQSSRYLVKRTGEKVFLECVQDMDHENMFWYRQDPGLGLRLIYFSYDVKMKEKGDIPEGYSVSREKKERFSLILESASTNQTSMYLCASRAPGVQPQHFGDGTRLSIL.

The chain has TRBV10-1 and TRBJ1-1; the match to TRBD1 covers 7 bases. This CDR3 spans 13 amino acids. Trimming at V came to 3 bases and at J to 4 bases, leaving 2 bases not matched to a gene. Per germline, CDR1 WNHNN and CDR2 SYGVQD (reference sequence). The CDR3, as DNA: TGCGCCAGCAGTGACCGGACAGGCACTGAAGCTTTCTTT. The encoded protein is CASSDRTGTEAFF.

The V gene is TRBV24-1, the J gene TRBJ2-7; D not certain. With 4 bases removed from V and 0 bases from J, the gap between germline ends came to 6 bases. Germline V lookup: CDR1 KGHDR, CDR2 SFDVKD. CDR3 length: 13 amino acids. CDR3 in amino acids: CATSDPNSYEQYF. The CDR3 DNA reads TGTGCCACCAGTGACCCGAACTCCTACGAGCAGTACTTC.

The chain employs TRBV4-2 and TRBJ2-1, with 15 bases that match TRBD2. Germline-derived CDR1 and CDR2 are LGHNA and YNFKEQ. The length of the CDR3 is 17 residues. V gave up 1 base and J gave up 6 bases; unmatched junction bases: 4. The CDR3 reads CASSQGTSGRAPNEQFF. CDR3 coding DNA: TGTGCCAGCAGCCAAGGGACTAGCGGGAGGGCCCCCAATGAGCAGTTCTTC.

J is TRBJ1-2 and V is TRBV5-1; D call uncertain. The CDR3 sequence is 15 residues long. Between the trimmed V and J ends, which lost 5 bases and 8 bases, there was a span of 22 bases. In germline, CDR1 is SGHRS, CDR2 YFSETQ. The CDR3 coding sequence is TGCGCCAGCAGGCTCGGGAGTGAAGTGGTTTGGGGCTACACCTTC. It codes for CASRLGSEVVWGYTF.

The gene calls are TRBV28 and TRBJ1-2, with a tentative D call TRBD1 (6 bases). V lost 6 bases to trimming and J lost 0 bases, with 8 bases between them. This CDR3 region has 13 residues. The germline V gene encodes CDR1 MDHEN and CDR2 SYDVKM. Here the CDR3 DNA reads TGTGCCAGCAGGGACAGTCCTAACTATGGCTACACCTTC. The encoded protein is CASRDSPNYGYTF.

The chain joins TRBV7-6 to TRBJ2-3, with D possibly TRBD2 on 5 matching bases. The germline gives CDR1 SGHVS, CDR2 FNYEAQ. V dropped 8 bases and J dropped 4 bases, with 16 bases sitting between them. The CDR3 runs to 14 residues. The CDR3 coding sequence is TGTGCCAGCGGACCTAGCATAGATGCAGATACGCAGTATTTT. Protein: CASGPSIDADTQYF.

The V and J genes are TRBV7-6 and TRBJ1-2; D remains unclear. Trimming left V 3 bases short and J 7 bases short, with 15 bases between. CDR1 and CDR2 from the germline V gene are SGHVS and FNYEAQ. The CDR3 covers 14 residues. The CDR3 here is CASSLSTGSGGYTF. The CDR3 nucleotides are TGTGCCAGCAGCTTGTCTACGGGGTCCGGTGGCTACACCTTC.

The chain has TRBV10-3 and TRBJ1-2; D not certain. Germline CDR1 and CDR2: ENHRY and SYGVKD. The V gene lost 3 bases and the J gene lost 5 bases, with 10 bases spanning the gap. The CDR3 extends over 13 amino acids. The CDR3 reads CAISDSKEYGYTF. For the CDR3, the DNA is TGTGCCATCAGTGATTCGAAAGAGTATGGCTACACCTTC.

The gene calls are TRBV5-1 and TRBJ1-2, with D unclear. Trimming left V 0 bases short and J 0 bases short, with 9 bases between. In germline, CDR1 is SGHRS, CDR2 YFSETQ. This CDR3 is 15 amino acids long. CDR3 loop: CASSLDFSSNYGYTF. In DNA form, the CDR3 reads TGCGCCAGCAGCTTGGATTTCAGTTCTAACTATGGCTACACCTTC.

The rearrangement joins TRBV5-1 to TRBJ1-2, with 9 bases fitting TRBD1. Germline CDR1 and CDR2: SGHRS and YFSETQ. There are 15 residues in the CDR3. The V gene end was trimmed by 4 bases and the J gene end by 7 bases; junction bases not matched to a gene: 11. The chain's CDR3 is CASSPGVGTGRGYTF. The DNA of the CDR3 is TGCGCCAGCAGCCCCGGGGTCGGGACAGGGCGTGGCTACACCTTC.

This chain uses TRBV5-1 with TRBJ1-1, with TRBD1 as a possible D gene (6 bases). Germline V lookup: CDR1 SGHRS, CDR2 YFSETQ. Between the trimmed V and J ends, which lost 3 bases and 9 bases, there was a span of 12 bases. CDR3 length: 12 amino acids. Here the CDR3 reads CASSSRGVKAFF. The CDR3 DNA is TGCGCCAGCAGCTCCAGGGGAGTAAAAGCTTTCTTT.

With regard to this clone: Other DNA sequences in the same sample also yield this CDR3. J is TRBJ1-6 and V is TRBV5-1; D gene ambiguous. V lost 0 bases to trimming and J lost 7 bases, with 5 bases between them. The length of the CDR3 is 13 residues. Germline V CDR1 and CDR2: SGHRS, YFSETQ. CDR3 bases: TGCGCCAGCAGCTTGGATCCGAATTCACCCCTCCACTTT. Its protein is CASSLDPNSPLHF.